The 21 T cell receptor beta chains presented below share a single source sample, sequenced in a study of cytomegalovirus exposure and HLA in healthy donors. The PCR was carried out with 60 Vbeta primers and 13 Jbeta primers. The data were produced by immunoSEQ multiplex PCR, yet TCRdb's version contains in-frame clones alone and is incomplete. The sample records about 99,000 clones, around 82% being singletons. The sequencing input was PBMCs. These receptors all come from a man aged 35 to 55 in good health and CMV-seronegative.

The CDR3 coding sequence is TGCAGCGTCCGGACAGGGAGTGACGAGCAGTACTTC. It yields the protein CSVRTGSDEQYF. J is TRBJ2-7 and V is TRBV29-1, with 8 bases matching TRBD1. CDR1 is SQVTM and CDR2 is ANQGSEA in the germline V gene. With 6 bases clipped from V and 5 bases from J, the junction kept 6 bases outside the gene matches. This CDR3 has 12 amino acids.

The V call is TRBV6-6, the J call TRBJ1-3, with 7 bases that match TRBD1. The trim removed 0 bases at V and 0 bases at J, leaving 2 bases unmatched. CDR1 and CDR2 (germline): MNHNY, SVGAGI (reference sequence). CDR3 size: 16 residues. The CDR3 here is CASSYSGQFSGNTIYF. Written as DNA, the CDR3 is TGTGCCAGCAGTTACTCGGGACAGTTCTCTGGAAACACCATATATTTT.

The chain employs TRBV10-3 and TRBJ1-6; 9 positions agree with TRBD1. The germline V gene has CDR1 ENHRY and CDR2 SYGVKD. The V segment lost 6 bases and the J segment 6 bases; nucleotides outside the gene matches: 9. The CDR3 consists of 16 residues. CDR3 DNA: TGTGCCATCAGCTCGGGGGAACAGGGGGCTAATTCACCCCTCCACTTT. It translates to CAISSGEQGANSPLHF.

In its sample, this clone was seen a few times. This chain links TRBV5-1 with TRBJ1-1; tentatively, D is TRBD1 (6 bases). This CDR3 contains 16 residues. Per the germline V gene, CDR1 is SGHRS and CDR2 is YFSETQ. V lost 4 bases and J lost 2, with 18 bases in between. In nucleotides, the CDR3 is TGCGCCAGCAGCCTGCCGGGGGGCAGTGTCAACACTGAAGCTTTCTTT. Translating it yields CASSLPGGSVNTEAFF.

This clone is a singleton in its sample. The V and J genes are TRBV19 and TRBJ2-7; tentatively, D is TRBD1 (5 bases). The V gene's germline CDR1 is LNHDA and CDR2 SQIVND (reference sequence). V was clipped by 7 bases and J by 7 bases, with 17 bases between them. There are 13 residues in the CDR3. The CDR3 DNA reads as TGTGCCAGTATGGGGCGCGACCTGGTGGAGCAGTACTTC. Encoded protein: CASMGRDLVEQYF.

The chain links TRBV5-4 to TRBJ2-7; D may be TRBD2 (6 bases). V lost 4 bases and J 0 bases, leaving 17 bases between the germline ends. The CDR3 spans 16 residues. Germline CDR1 SGHNT, CDR2 YYREEE (reference sequence). Written as DNA, the CDR3 is TGTGCCAGCAGCCAGTCGCTCGGGGGAAACTCCTACGAGCAGTACTTC. Protein product: CASSQSLGGNSYEQYF. The full variable domain, rest sourced from reference TRBV5-4 and TRBJ2-7, is ETGVTQSPTHLIKTRGQQVTLRCSSQSGHNTVSWYQQALGQGPQFIFQYYREEENGRGNFPPRFSGLQFPNYSSELNVNALELDDSALYLCASSQSLGGNSYEQYFGPGTRLTVT.

The chain joins TRBV29-1 to TRBJ2-5; D might be TRBD1 (6 bases). Trimming left V 6 bases short and J 5 bases short, with 13 bases between. The CDR3 extends over 12 amino acids. Germline CDR1 is SQVTM and CDR2 is ANQGSEA. Here the CDR3 reads CSVGQLRETQYF. The DNA of the CDR3 is TGCAGCGTGGGACAACTCCGGGAGACCCAGTACTTC. The complete variable domain, with remaining parts taken from reference TRBV29-1 and TRBJ2-5, reads SAVISQKPSRDICQRGTSLTIQCQVDSQVTMMFWYRQQPGQSLTLIATANQGSEATYESGFVIDKFPISRPNLTFSTLTVSNMSPEDSSIYLCSVGQLRETQYFGPGTRLLVL.

The rearrangement uses TRBV10-1 and TRBJ2-1; TRBD2 might be the D (5 bases). Trimming cost V 3 bases and J 12 bases, with 9 bases left between them. The CDR3 has 11 amino acids. CDR1 WNHNN and CDR2 SYGVQD come from the germline V gene (reference sequence). CDR3 residues: CASSDLRVQFF. For the CDR3, the DNA is TGCGCCAGCAGTGATTTGCGGGTGCAGTTCTTC.

The gene calls are TRBV5-6 and TRBJ1-1; 8 bases match TRBD1. After removal of 2 bases from V and 5 bases from J, the junction contained 5 bases not matched to a gene. Germline CDR1 is SGHDT and CDR2 is YYEEEE. This CDR3 region has 14 residues. CDR3 in DNA: TGTGCCAGCAGCTTTGACAGGGGCAGGACTGAAGCTTTCTTT. Its protein is CASSFDRGRTEAFF. The whole variable domain, remainder taken from reference TRBV5-6 and TRBJ1-1, is DAGVTQSPTHLIKTRGQQVTLRCSPKSGHDTVSWYQQALGQGPQFIFQYYEEEERQRGNFPDRFSGHQFPNYSSELNVNALLLGDSALYLCASSFDRGRTEAFFGQGTRLTVV.

This CDR3 is CASSPGTAHVLTF. Here the CDR3 DNA reads TGTGCCAGCAGCCCCGGGACAGCCCACGTCCTGACTTTC. The gene calls are TRBV5-6 and TRBJ2-6, with 7 bases matching TRBD1. The germline V gene encodes CDR1 SGHDT and CDR2 YYEEEE. J lost 11 bases, V lost 4 bases, and 6 bases had no gene match. The CDR3 consists of 13 residues.

The chain carries TRBV6-6 and TRBJ1-1; D gene unclear. With 5 bases removed from V and 4 bases from J, the gap between germline ends came to 5 bases. Germline V gene lookup returns CDR1 MNHNY and CDR2 SVGAGI (reference sequence). This CDR3 comprises 11 residues. Here the CDR3 reads CASSPSTEAFF. The CDR3 DNA reads TGTGCCAGCAGTCCGAGCACTGAAGCTTTCTTT.

The chain links TRBV10-3 to TRBJ2-5; 7 bases map to TRBD1. The V gene's germline CDR1 is ENHRY and CDR2 SYGVKD. V lost 8 bases to trimming and J lost 2 bases; unmatched junction nucleotides: 5. This CDR3 has 13 amino acids. The CDR3 loop is CAIAWDRQETQYF. CDR3 DNA sequence: TGTGCCATCGCGTGGGACAGACAAGAGACCCAGTACTTC.

The chain employs TRBV28 and TRBJ1-2, with TRBD1 matching over 8 bases. The CDR3 is 16 amino acids. The J segment lost 4 bases and the V segment lost 5 bases, leaving 12 bases of the junction unmatched. CDR1 and CDR2 from the germline V gene are MDHEN and SYDVKM. DNA of the CDR3: TGTGCCAGCAGTAATGGGGCCAGGGGGCCTAGCTATGGCTACACCTTC. Protein product: CASSNGARGPSYGYTF.

This clone was found a few times. V gene TRBV6-1 combines with J gene TRBJ2-3, with a weak D call TRBD2 (6 bases). V lost 2 bases and J lost 4, with 19 bases in between. The length of the CDR3 is 17 residues. From germline, CDR1 is MNHNS and CDR2 SASEGT. In DNA, the CDR3 is TGTGCCAGCAGTGAATGGTCCGGGAGACCGACCTCAGATACGCAGTATTTT. This gives the protein CASSEWSGRPTSDTQYF.

This chain uses TRBV7-9 with TRBJ1-2; 7 nucleotides align to TRBD1. Trimming at V came to 1 base and at J to 6 bases, leaving 8 bases not matched to a gene. The CDR3 runs 15 residues. Looked up from germline, CDR1 is SEHNR and CDR2 is FQNEAQ (reference sequence). CDR3 in DNA: TGTGCCAGCAGCTTAGGGATAGGGGGCGCAGATGGCTACACCTTC. Its protein is CASSLGIGGADGYTF.

The V gene is TRBV28, the J gene TRBJ1-2; 9 nucleotides align to TRBD1. The junction had 10 bases not matched to a gene; V was cut back by 7 bases and J by 4 bases. This CDR3 spans 15 amino acids. Germline V lookup: CDR1 MDHEN, CDR2 SYDVKM. CDR3 protein: CASMRTGAGGYGYTF. DNA of the CDR3: TGTGCCAGCATGAGGACAGGGGCAGGTGGCTATGGCTACACCTTC.

The chain combines TRBV6-6 with TRBJ1-5, with unresolved D. Per germline, CDR1 MNHNY and CDR2 SVGAGI (reference sequence). The V gene lost 2 bases and the J gene lost 4 bases, with 9 bases spanning the gap. The CDR3 contains 14 residues. The CDR3: CASSYRVANQPQHF. The CDR3 DNA reads as TGTGCCAGCAGTTACAGGGTAGCGAATCAGCCCCAGCATTTT.

The chain links TRBV11-2 to TRBJ1-2; D gene uncertain. Deletions cut 5 bases from V and 3 bases from J, with 13 bases between. This CDR3 spans 14 amino acids. Germline V lookup: CDR1 SGHAT, CDR2 FQNNGV. CDR3 nucleotides: TGTGCCAGCAGCGATACTACCGGAGACTATGGCTACACCTTC. Amino acids: CASSDTTGDYGYTF. The full variable domain, with the rest looked up from reference TRBV11-2 and TRBJ1-2, is EAGVAQSPRYKIIEKRQSVAFWCNPISGHATLYWYQQILGQGPKLLIQFQNNGVVDDSQLPKDRFSAERLKGVDSTLKIQPAKLEDSAVYLCASSDTTGDYGYTFGSGTRLTVV.

The rearrangement links TRBV9 to TRBJ1-6; D may be TRBD1 (6 bases). Germline CDR1 SGDLS, CDR2 YYNGEE. The CDR3 consists of 15 residues. V was pared by 4 bases and J by 9 bases, with 17 bases between. CDR3 protein: CASSKTQVGGSPLHF. CDR3 DNA: TGTGCCAGCAGCAAGACCCAGGTAGGGGGTTCACCCCTCCACTTT.

The table lists this clone with a few counts. The chain combines TRBV11-2 with TRBJ1-4; D call uncertain. Trimming stripped 2 bases from V and 4 bases from J, with 11 bases between. CDR3 length equals 15 residues. In germline, CDR1 is SGHAT, CDR2 FQNNGV. CDR3 in DNA: TGTGCCAGCAGCTTATCGCGGGGTGGTAATGAAAAACTGTTTTTT. The encoded protein is CASSLSRGGNEKLFF. The full variable domain, completed using reference TRBV11-2 and TRBJ1-4, is EAGVAQSPRYKIIEKRQSVAFWCNPISGHATLYWYQQILGQGPKLLIQFQNNGVVDDSQLPKDRFSAERLKGVDSTLKIQPAKLEDSAVYLCASSLSRGGNEKLFFGSGTQLSVL.

Notes on this clone: The junction shows a germline mismatch at one end, possibly a read error. The chain employs TRBV28 and TRBJ2-7; TRBD2 matches 8 bases. The CDR3 spans 14 residues. The germline gives CDR1 MDHEN, CDR2 SYDVKM. This CDR3 reads CASTGGTRSSEQYF. Written as DNA, the CDR3 is TGTGCCAGCACCGGCGGGACTAGATCCTCCGAGCAGTACTTC. The full variable domain, its missing parts supplied by reference TRBV28 and TRBJ2-7, is DVKVTQSSRYLVKRTGEKVFLECVQDMDHENMFWYRQDPGLGLRLIYFSYDVKMKEKGDIPEGYSVSREKKERFSLILESASTNQTSMYLCASTGGTRSSEQYFGPGTRLTVT.